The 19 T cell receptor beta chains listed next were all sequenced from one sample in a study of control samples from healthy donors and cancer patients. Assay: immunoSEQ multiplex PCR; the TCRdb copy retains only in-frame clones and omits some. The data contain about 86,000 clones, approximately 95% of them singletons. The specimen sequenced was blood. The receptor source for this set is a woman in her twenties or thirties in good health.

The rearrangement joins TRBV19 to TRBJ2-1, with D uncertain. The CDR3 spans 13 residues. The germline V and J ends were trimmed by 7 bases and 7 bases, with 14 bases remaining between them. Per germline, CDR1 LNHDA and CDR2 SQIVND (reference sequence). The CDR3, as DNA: TGTGCCAGTACCCCTGGATGGGGAAATGAGCAGTTCTTC. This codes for CASTPGWGNEQFF.

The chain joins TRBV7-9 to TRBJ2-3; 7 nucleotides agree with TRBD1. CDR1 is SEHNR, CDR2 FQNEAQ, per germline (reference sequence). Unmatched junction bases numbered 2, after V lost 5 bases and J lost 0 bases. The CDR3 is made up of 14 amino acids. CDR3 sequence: CASSPGQSTDTQYF. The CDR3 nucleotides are TGTGCCAGCAGCCCGGGACAGAGCACAGATACGCAGTATTTT.

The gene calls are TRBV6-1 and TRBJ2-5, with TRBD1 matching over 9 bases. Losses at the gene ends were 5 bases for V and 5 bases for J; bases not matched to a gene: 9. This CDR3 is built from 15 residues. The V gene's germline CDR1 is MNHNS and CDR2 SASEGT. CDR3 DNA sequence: TGTGCCAGCAGTTCGGGGACAGGGAGAGGGGAGACCCAGTACTTC. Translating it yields CASSSGTGRGETQYF.

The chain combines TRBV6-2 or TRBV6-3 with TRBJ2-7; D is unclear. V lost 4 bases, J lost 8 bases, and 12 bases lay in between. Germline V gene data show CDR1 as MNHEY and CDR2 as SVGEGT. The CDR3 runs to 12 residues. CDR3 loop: CASSSGPTKQYF. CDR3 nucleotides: TGTGCCAGCAGTTCAGGACCAACCAAGCAGTACTTC.

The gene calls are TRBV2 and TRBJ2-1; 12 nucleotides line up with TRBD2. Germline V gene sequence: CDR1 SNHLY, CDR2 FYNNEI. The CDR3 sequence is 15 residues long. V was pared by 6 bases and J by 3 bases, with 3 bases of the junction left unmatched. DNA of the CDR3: TGTGCCAGCAGCCGGACTAGCGGGAACTACAATGAGCAGTTCTTC. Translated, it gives CASSRTSGNYNEQFF.

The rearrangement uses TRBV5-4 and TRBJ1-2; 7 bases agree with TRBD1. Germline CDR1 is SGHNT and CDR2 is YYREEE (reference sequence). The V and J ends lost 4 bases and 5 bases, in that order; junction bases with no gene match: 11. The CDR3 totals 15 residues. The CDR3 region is CASSTPRQGAYGYTF. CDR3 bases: TGTGCCAGCAGCACACCCAGACAGGGAGCGTATGGCTACACCTTC.

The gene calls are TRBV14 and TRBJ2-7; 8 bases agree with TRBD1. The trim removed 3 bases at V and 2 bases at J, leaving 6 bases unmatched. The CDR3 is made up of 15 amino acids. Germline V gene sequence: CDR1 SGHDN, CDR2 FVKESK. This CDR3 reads CASSHSWTGTYEQYF. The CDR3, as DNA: TGTGCCAGCAGCCACTCTTGGACAGGGACCTACGAGCAGTACTTC.

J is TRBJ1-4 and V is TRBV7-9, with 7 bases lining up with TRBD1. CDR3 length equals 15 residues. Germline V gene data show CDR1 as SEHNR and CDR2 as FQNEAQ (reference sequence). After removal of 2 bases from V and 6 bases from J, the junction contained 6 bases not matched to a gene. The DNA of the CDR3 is TGTGCCAGCAGCTTATGGTCCAGGGGGGATGAAAAACTGTTTTTT. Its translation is CASSLWSRGDEKLFF.

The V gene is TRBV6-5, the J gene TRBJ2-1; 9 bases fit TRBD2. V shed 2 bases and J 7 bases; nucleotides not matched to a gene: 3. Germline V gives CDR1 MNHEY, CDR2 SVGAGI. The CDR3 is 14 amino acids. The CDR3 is CASSYRREGNEQFF. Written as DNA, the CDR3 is TGTGCCAGCAGTTACCGGCGGGAGGGGAATGAGCAGTTCTTC.

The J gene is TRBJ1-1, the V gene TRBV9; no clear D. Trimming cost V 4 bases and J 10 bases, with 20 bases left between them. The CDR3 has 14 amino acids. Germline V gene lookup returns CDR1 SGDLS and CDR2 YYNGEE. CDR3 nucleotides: TGTGCCAGCAGCCCCGGCGGGAAAGTTGGAACAGCTTTCTTT. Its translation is CASSPGGKVGTAFF.

Written as DNA, the CDR3 is TGCAGCGTTGATACAGGGGGGAGGAGCACTGAAGCTTTCTTT. It codes for CSVDTGGRSTEAFF. The chain recombines TRBV29-1 with TRBJ1-1; 8 nucleotides match TRBD1. The V and J ends lost 3 bases and 4 bases, in that order; junction bases with no gene match: 7. The germline CDR1 and CDR2 sequences are SQVTM and ANQGSEA. The CDR3 contains 14 residues.

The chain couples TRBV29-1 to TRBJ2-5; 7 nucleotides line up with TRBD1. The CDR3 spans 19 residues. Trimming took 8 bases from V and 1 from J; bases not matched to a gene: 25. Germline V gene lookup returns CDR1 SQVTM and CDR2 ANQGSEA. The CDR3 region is CSIKIGDSNRKGPQETQYF. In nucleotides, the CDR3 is TGCAGCATCAAAATAGGGGACAGTAACAGAAAAGGACCCCAAGAGACCCAGTACTTC.

CDR3: CATSDALAGSYNEQFF. CDR3 DNA sequence: TGTGCCACCAGTGACGCACTAGCGGGATCCTACAATGAGCAGTTCTTC. J is TRBJ2-1 and V is TRBV24-1; TRBD2 matches 10 bases. Germline V CDR1 and CDR2: KGHDR, SFDVKD. The trim removed 4 bases at V and 1 base at J, leaving 3 bases unmatched. The CDR3 runs 16 residues.

CDR3 in amino acids: CASSPATGTGTDTQYF. The CDR3 nucleotides are TGTGCCAGCTCACCTGCGACCGGGACAGGCACAGATACGCAGTATTTT. The chain has TRBV18 and TRBJ2-3; 7 bases fit TRBD1. The CDR3 spans 16 residues. J gave up 1 base and V 3 bases, and 7 bases lay outside the gene matches. The germline V gene has CDR1 KGHSH and CDR2 LQKENI.

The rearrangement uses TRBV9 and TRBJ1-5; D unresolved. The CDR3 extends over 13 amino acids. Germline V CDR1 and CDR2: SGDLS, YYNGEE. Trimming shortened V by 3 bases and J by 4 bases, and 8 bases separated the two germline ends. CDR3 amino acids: CASSASGNQPQHF. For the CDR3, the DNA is TGTGCCAGCAGCGCCTCAGGAAATCAGCCCCAGCATTTT. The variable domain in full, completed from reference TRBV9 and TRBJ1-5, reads DSGVTQTPKHLITATGQRVTLRCSPRSGDLSVYWYQQSLDQGLQFLIQYYNGEERAKGNILERFSAQQFPDLHSELNLSSLELGDSALYFCASSASGNQPQHFGDGTRLSIL.

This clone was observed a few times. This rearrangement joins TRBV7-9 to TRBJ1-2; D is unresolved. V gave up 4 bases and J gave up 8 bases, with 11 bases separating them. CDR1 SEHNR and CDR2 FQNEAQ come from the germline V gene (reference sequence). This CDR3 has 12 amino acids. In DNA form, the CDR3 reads TGTGCCAGCAGCTGGCCCGCTGAGGGCTACACCTTC. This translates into CASSWPAEGYTF.

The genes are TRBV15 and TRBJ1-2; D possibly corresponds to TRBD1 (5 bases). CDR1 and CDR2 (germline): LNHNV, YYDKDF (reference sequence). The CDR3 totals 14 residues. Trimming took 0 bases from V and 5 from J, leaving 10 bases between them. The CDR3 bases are TGTGCCACCAGCAGAGAAGGGGACGGATATGGCTACACCTTC. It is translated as CATSREGDGYGYTF.

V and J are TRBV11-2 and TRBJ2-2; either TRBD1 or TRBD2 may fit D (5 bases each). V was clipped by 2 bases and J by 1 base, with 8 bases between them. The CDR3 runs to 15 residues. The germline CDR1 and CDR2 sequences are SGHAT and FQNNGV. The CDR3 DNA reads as TGTGCCAGCAGCTTATGGGACGAGAACACCGGGGAGCTGTTTTTT. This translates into CASSLWDENTGELFF.

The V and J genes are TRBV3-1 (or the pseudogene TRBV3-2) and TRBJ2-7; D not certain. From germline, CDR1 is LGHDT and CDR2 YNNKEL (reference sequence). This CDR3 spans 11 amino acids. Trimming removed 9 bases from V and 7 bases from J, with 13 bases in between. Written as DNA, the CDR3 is TGTGCCAGTGGGCACTTGGAGGAGCAGTACTTC. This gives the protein CASGHLEEQYF.